A single sample gave rise to the 21 T cell receptor beta chains below, sequenced in a study of blood T cell repertoires in COVID-19. This table comes from immunoSEQ multiplex PCR, and its TCRdb copy is limited to in-frame clones, with some not included. The data contain over 300,000 clones, approximately 85% of them seen just once; the ten biggest clones take up less than 2.5%. Sequencing was performed on PBMCs or T cells enriched from blood (not recorded which). The receptors shown here come from a man aged 25 to 40 who had recovered from COVID-19.

This chain joins TRBV4-1 and TRBJ1-1, with D possibly matching TRBD1 (5 bases). Germline V lookup: CDR1 MGHRA, CDR2 YSYEKL. Deletions cut 0 bases from V and 1 base from J, with 15 bases between. The CDR3 totals 17 residues. The CDR3 region is CASSQDFPSGANTEAFF. Written as DNA, the CDR3 is TGCGCCAGCAGCCAAGATTTTCCAAGCGGGGCGAACACTGAAGCTTTCTTT.

This chain links TRBV19 with TRBJ1-1; 7 bases are shared with TRBD1. This CDR3 contains 15 residues. Germline V gives CDR1 LNHDA, CDR2 SQIVND (reference sequence). The V gene end was trimmed by 1 base and the J gene end by 5 bases; junction bases not matched to a gene: 7. The CDR3 nucleotides are TGTGCCAGTAGTATAGGACAGGGAGTAGAGACTGAAGCTTTCTTT. It codes for CASSIGQGVETEAFF.

The V call is TRBV11-2, the J call TRBJ2-7; 8 positions agree with TRBD1. The CDR3 extends over 17 amino acids. Losses at the gene ends were 5 bases for V and 2 bases for J; bases not matched to a gene: 14. Looked up from germline, CDR1 is SGHAT and CDR2 is FQNNGV. DNA for the CDR3: TGTGCCAGCAGCCTCCCTGGATTTGGGACAGGAGCCTACGAGCAGTACTTC. Residues: CASSLPGFGTGAYEQYF.

This clone turned up a few times. CDR3 nucleotides: TGCGCCAGCAGCTATGACCAGGGGACTGAAGCTTTCTTT. This translates into CASSYDQGTEAFF. This chain links TRBV4-3 with TRBJ1-1, with D maybe TRBD1 (6 bases). This CDR3 comprises 13 residues. The V gene's germline CDR1 is LGHNA and CDR2 YSLEER. The V end lost 5 bases, the J end lost 5 bases, and 12 bases lay between the germline ends.

The CDR3 DNA reads as TGTGCCAGCAGCCAGAAGCTGAACACTGAAGCTTTCTTT. Its translation: CASSQKLNTEAFF. V usage is TRBV3-1 (or the pseudogene TRBV3-2) and J usage is TRBJ1-1; D not certain. Per the germline V gene, CDR1 is LGHDT and CDR2 is YNNKEL (reference sequence). V was trimmed by 3 bases and J by 0 bases, leaving 5 bases between them. The CDR3 is made up of 13 amino acids.

The rearrangement joins TRBV6-5 to TRBJ1-4; 7 bases match TRBD1. J lost 3 bases, V lost 8 bases, and 6 bases had no gene match. This CDR3 comprises 14 residues. The V gene's germline CDR1 is MNHEY and CDR2 SVGAGI. The CDR3 protein is CASVDREPNEKLFF. The DNA of the CDR3 is TGTGCCAGCGTTGACAGGGAGCCTAATGAAAAACTGTTTTTT.

This clone is a singleton in its sample. The chain links TRBV4-1 to TRBJ1-1; D is ambiguous. Germline loops: CDR1 MGHRA, CDR2 YSYEKL. This CDR3 has 14 amino acids. Between the trimmed V and J ends, which lost 0 bases and 0 bases, there was a span of 5 bases. CDR3 in DNA: TGCGCCAGCAGCCAAGACGCGGTGAACACTGAAGCTTTCTTT. It yields the protein CASSQDAVNTEAFF.

This sequence joins TRBV19 and TRBJ2-5; D is perhaps TRBD2 (5 bases). Trimming removed 4 bases at V and 4 bases at J, with 19 bases between. The CDR3 length is 16 residues. Germline-derived CDR1 and CDR2 are LNHDA and SQIVND (reference sequence). CDR3 DNA: TGTGCCAGTAGTACCCAGCACCAGGCGGGTCGAGAGACCCAGTACTTC. The encoded protein is CASSTQHQAGRETQYF.

Comment on this clone: Additional DNA sequences in this sample encode the identical CDR3. The chain employs TRBV12-3 or TRBV12-4 and TRBJ1-2, with TRBD1 as a possible D gene (6 bases). This CDR3 comprises 13 residues. V lost 6 bases to trimming and J lost 4 bases, with 12 bases between them. In DNA form, the CDR3 reads TGTGCCAGCAGCCTCGGACAGATCTATGGCTACACCTTC. Amino acids: CASSLGQIYGYTF.

This clone has only one observation. The chain couples TRBV24-1 to TRBJ2-2, with TRBD1 matching 7 bases. The length of the CDR3 is 13 residues. Germline assignment: CDR1 KGHDR and CDR2 SFDVKD. The junction had 7 bases not matched to a gene; V was cut back by 7 bases and J by 9 bases. CDR3 nucleotide sequence: TGTGCCACCAGCGAAGACAGGGCCAGGGAGCTGTTTTTT. Residues: CATSEDRARELFF.

J is TRBJ1-6 and V is TRBV5-1; D possibly corresponds to TRBD1 (6 bases). Trimming took 4 bases from V and 9 from J, leaving 11 bases between them. Germline lookup yields CDR1 SGHRS and CDR2 YFSETQ. CDR3 size: 13 residues. CDR3 protein: CASSVGQSSPLHF. CDR3 sequence (DNA): TGCGCCAGCAGCGTTGGACAGAGTTCACCCCTCCACTTT.

This chain links TRBV29-1 with TRBJ1-2; 7 nucleotides line up with TRBD1. CDR1 SQVTM and CDR2 ANQGSEA come from the germline V gene. Losses at the gene ends were 7 bases for V and 4 bases for J; bases not matched to a gene: 9. CDR3 length: 13 amino acids. CDR3 nucleotide sequence: TGCAGCGCTCAGGGGGGACGGAGCTATGGCTACACCTTC. It codes for CSAQGGRSYGYTF. The entire variable domain, with the rest obtained from reference TRBV29-1 and TRBJ1-2, is as follows: SAVISQKPSRDICQRGTSLTIQCQVDSQVTMMFWYRQQPGQSLTLIATANQGSEATYESGFVIDKFPISRPNLTFSTLTVSNMSPEDSSIYLCSAQGGRSYGYTFGSGTRLTVV.

The chain recombines TRBV18 with TRBJ1-4; D might be TRBD1 (5 bases). The CDR3 is made up of 17 amino acids. V was trimmed by 2 bases and J by 4 bases, leaving 17 bases between them. Germline CDR1 and CDR2: KGHSH and LQKENI. CDR3 protein: CASSPNAGVGGNEKLFF. In DNA, the CDR3 is TGTGCCAGCTCACCAAACGCGGGGGTCGGCGGTAATGAAAAACTGTTTTTT.

This clone was counted a single time. The chain uses TRBV5-1 and TRBJ2-5; a possible D gene is TRBD2 (6 bases). Trimming pared 4 bases from V and 4 bases from J, leaving 14 bases between. CDR3 length: 14 amino acids. CDR1 SGHRS and CDR2 YFSETQ come from the germline V gene. CDR3: CASSLLGTLETQYF. Written as DNA, the CDR3 is TGCGCCAGCAGCCTACTTGGGACTCTAGAGACCCAGTACTTC. Together with reference TRBV5-1 and TRBJ2-5, the CDR3 gives the full variable domain: KAGVTQTPRYLIKTRGQQVTLSCSPISGHRSVSWYQQTPGQGLQFLFEYFSETQRNKGNFPGRFSGRQFSNSRSEMNVSTLELGDSALYLCASSLLGTLETQYFGPGTRLLVL.

V is TRBV6-5 and J is TRBJ1-4; TRBD1 aligns across 7 bases. Germline loops: CDR1 MNHEY, CDR2 SVGAGI. V was clipped by 6 bases and J by 7 bases; unmatched bases: 11. The CDR3 covers 15 residues. CDR3 loop: CASSQERGRSEKLFF. The CDR3 bases are TGTGCCAGCAGCCAGGAAAGGGGGCGAAGTGAAAAACTGTTTTTT.

The gene calls are TRBV6-5 and TRBJ1-1; 8 bases are shared with TRBD1. V dropped 6 bases and J dropped 5; count of bases not matched to a gene: 5. Germline V gene lookup returns CDR1 MNHEY and CDR2 SVGAGI. This CDR3 spans 13 amino acids. CDR3 in DNA: TGTGCCAGCAGACGACAGGGGTGGACTGAAGCTTTCTTT. This gives the protein CASRRQGWTEAFF.

This clone was seen only once. The chain combines TRBV5-1 with TRBJ2-4; tentative D call: TRBD1 (7 bases). V lost 0 bases, J lost 0 bases, and 19 bases lay in between. The CDR3 is 19 amino acids. CDR1 and CDR2 from the germline V gene are SGHRS and YFSETQ. The CDR3 spells CASSLAPGGQPIAKNIQYF. In DNA, the CDR3 is TGCGCCAGCAGCTTGGCCCCCGGGGGACAGCCCATAGCCAAAAACATTCAGTACTTC.

The chain uses TRBV7-9 and TRBJ2-4; TRBD1 aligns across 7 bases. The length of the CDR3 is 15 residues. V lost 5 bases and J lost 0; bases outside the gene matches: 4. The germline gives CDR1 SEHNR, CDR2 FQNEAQ (reference sequence). This CDR3 is CASSQGDLAKNIQYF. The CDR3 DNA reads TGTGCCAGCAGCCAGGGGGACCTAGCCAAAAACATTCAGTACTTC.

This clone has just a few counts. J is TRBJ1-3 and V is TRBV9; possible D gene TRBD1, 5 bases. Deletions cut 1 base from V and 2 bases from J, with 10 bases between. The CDR3 consists of 15 residues. Germline CDR1 is SGDLS and CDR2 is YYNGEE. The CDR3 nucleotides are TGTGCCAGCAGCGTACAGGGTTTAACTGGAAACACCATATATTTT. Protein: CASSVQGLTGNTIYF. Filled out from reference TRBV9 and TRBJ1-3, the complete variable domain reads DSGVTQTPKHLITATGQRVTLRCSPRSGDLSVYWYQQSLDQGLQFLIQYYNGEERAKGNILERFSAQQFPDLHSELNLSSLELGDSALYFCASSVQGLTGNTIYFGEGSWLTVV.

The rearrangement uses TRBV19 and TRBJ2-1, with TRBD1 identical over 7 bases. The CDR3 consists of 16 residues. Germline trimming cut 6 bases from V and 1 base from J; bases unmatched to any gene: 9. Germline CDR1 reads LNHDA; CDR2 reads SQIVND (reference sequence). CDR3 sequence: CASRLPSTGSYNEQFF. CDR3 in DNA: TGTGCCAGTAGATTGCCCTCGACAGGGTCCTACAATGAGCAGTTCTTC. The full variable domain, in which reference TRBV19 and TRBJ2-1 provide the parts outside the CDR3, is DGGITQSPKYLFRKEGQNVTLSCEQNLNHDAMYWYRQDPGQGLRLIYYSQIVNDFQKGDIAEGYSVSREKKESFPLTVTSAQKNPTAFYLCASRLPSTGSYNEQFFGPGTRLTVL.

V is TRBV5-1 and J is TRBJ1-2; D is ambiguous. The CDR3 sequence is 14 residues long. The V end lost 0 bases, the J end lost 4 bases, and 10 bases lay between the germline ends. The germline V gene encodes CDR1 SGHRS and CDR2 YFSETQ. CDR3 in amino acids: CASSLDMFIYGYTF. Here the CDR3 DNA reads TGCGCCAGCAGCTTGGACATGTTCATCTATGGCTACACCTTC.